This T cell receptor beta chain was captured by sequencing in a study of T cells in localized non-small cell lung cancer (dated by TCRdb to 2020 to 2021). With regard to the full study: T cell repertoires of fewer than 250 early-stage NSCLC patients were analyzed, with tumors being compared against uninvolved tumor-adjacent lungs. The cohort comprised around 250 treatment-naïve NSCLC patients with resected, localized lung tumors. The mean age of the NSCLC patients was roughly 70 years, with 120 to 150 men and around 110 women.

At diagnosis, peripheral blood, uninvolved tumor-adjacent lung and tumor were collected and stored as a combination of fresh-frozen and FFPE material. For TCR repertoire profiling, the blood samples were analyzed as peripheral blood mononuclear cells. As to this clone: Its antigen is still unknown. One base away there is no much larger clone; base qualities are not given.

TCR beta CDR3 regions were sequenced from DNA using the immunoSEQ Assay. The original methods were these. To compute T cell density, TCR beta template counts were normalized to usable DNA, which was estimated by amplifying housekeeping genes. Using the preseqR package, richness was estimated by extrapolating to 120,000 templates for tissue samples and 400,000 templates for PBMC samples. Clonality was calculated as one minus Pielou's evenness. Tissue-enriched TCRs were identified by differential abundance testing using productive amino-acid clonotypes, minimum total count 5 and alpha 0.1. The Jaccard Index and the Morisita Overlap Index were used to quantify repertoire overlap between compartments. GLIPH clustered TCR beta CDR3s with public tetramer-defined viral CDR3s; viral motifs required at least three viral sequences plus V-gene enrichment. The source is immuneACCESS, and TCRdb retained only in-frame sequences with V and J called. Part of the clones is not carried over; for the studies checked, unresolved V genes explain less than half of this, and the remainder is unexplained. D and trimming come from the DNA, and the V and J calls and clone size come from that table. Within this sample are about 18,000 clones, with roughly nine tenths of them counted one time only. The ten largest clones take up less than 3% of the sample.

The study at large found these results: Of the top 100 tumor clones, a median of about 53 were detected in paired uninvolved adjacent lung; under 35 were also among that lung's top 100. Since the design was exploratory, TCR variables were selected using unadjusted p-values with no false-discovery rate correction. Because multi-region tumor sequencing was not performed, intratumor heterogeneity could not be ruled out. Uninvolved tumor-adjacent lung showed the highest T cell clonality, higher than tumor, which suggests more focused antigenic responses in the uninvolved tumor-adjacent lung. Higher blood T cell density associated with longer overall survival, while higher adjacent-lung clonality associated with shorter survival.

The trim is 0 bases for V and 6 bases for J, with a gap of 6 bases between the germline ends. CDR1 and CDR2 (LGHNA, YSLEER) derive from the germline V gene. The CDR3 covers 13 residues, taking in both the cysteine and the phenylalanine. The kept DNA is CDR3 alone, 39 bases in frame from the first base. This receptor was identified in a woman aged 40 to 75 with stage I lung adenocarcinoma. The sequenced sample was peripheral blood, obtained before any cancer treatment. The chain joins TRBV4-3 to TRBJ1-3; there is no confident call for the D gene. For the CDR3, the sequence is CASSQEGANTIYF. Here is the DNA: TGCGCCAGCAGCCAAGAAGGTGCAAACACCATATATTTT.